This entry describes one TCR beta chain. The sample is drawn from a study of radiation and T cells in renal cell carcinoma. Treatment here: treatment-naive control, cytoreductive nephrectomy. The method was immunoSEQ multiplex PCR; TCRdb's version includes in-frame clones alone and lacks a portion of them. This table holds 15,000 to 17,000 clones, approximately 53% found once. The V gene's germline CDR1 is MGHRA and CDR2 YSYEKL. This CDR3 has 15 amino acids. Trimming pared 0 bases from V and 0 bases from J, leaving 7 bases between. The V and J genes are TRBV4-1 and TRBJ2-3; D may be TRBD2 (6 bases). The sequences come from tumor tissue, collected from a patient whose treatment was nephrectomy without radiotherapy. This TCR was recovered from a man between 45 and 60 years old with renal cell carcinoma. The CDR3 DNA reads as TGCGCCAGCAGCCAAGAGGGGACTAGCACAGATACGCAGTATTTT. Protein product: CASSQEGTSTDTQYF.